The 21 T cell receptor beta chains listed next were all sequenced from one sample in a study of metastatic and nonmetastatic thyroid tumors. From the PCR reads, TCRdb re-called clones with MiXCR. The table shows approximately 30,000 clones, with roughly a quarter occurring only once. The entire patient cohort was treatment-naive prior to thyroid surgery. The sequenced sample consisted of blood. Receptors originate from a female donor with papillary thyroid cancer or a benign thyroid nodule (not recorded which). Some clones in this sample may be carry-over from other donors' samples.

With respect to this clone: Germline and junction disagree at one end, which may indicate a read error. DNA of the CDR3: TGCGCCAGCAGATTGGGACAGAACCAAGAGAGCCAGTACTTC. Translating gives CASRLGQNQESQYF. The V and J genes are TRBV5-1 and TRBJ2-5, with 7 bases matching TRBD1. CDR1 and CDR2 (germline): SGHRS, YFSETQ. The CDR3 consists of 14 residues.

This clone has a count of ten or more. This rearrangement joins TRBV5-1 to TRBJ2-5, with 8 bases identical to TRBD1. Germline CDR1 and CDR2: SGHRS and YFSETQ. Trimming cost V 1 base and J 4 bases; bases outside gene matches: 6. The CDR3 totals 15 residues. Written as DNA, the CDR3 is TGCGCCAGCAGCTTGATGTCAGGGGGCGCAGAGACCCAGTACTTC. This codes for CASSLMSGGAETQYF.

The chain joins TRBV6-2 or TRBV6-3 to TRBJ2-2; tentatively, D is TRBD1 or TRBD2 (6 bases each). V was shortened by 6 bases and J by 0 bases, with 26 bases between the two germline ends. The CDR3 sequence is 20 residues long. CDR1 is MNHEY, CDR2 SVGEGT, per germline. CDR3 coding DNA: TGTGCCAGCAGGGCCGCTTTGGGGGCGGGTAGCGGATCGAACACCGGGGAGCTGTTTTTT. Protein product: CASRAALGAGSGSNTGELFF.

Note on this clone: One junction end disagrees with the germline gene, perhaps due to a read error. The chain is built from TRBV10-2 and TRBJ2-7, with no clear D. The CDR3 is 12 amino acids. Germline CDR1 WSHSY, CDR2 SAAADI. This CDR3 is CSSAPETYEHYF. The CDR3 region has the DNA TGCTCCAGCGCTCCTGAGACCTACGAGCATTACTTC.

In this sample, this clone turned up many times. The CDR3 sequence is CATSDRQGGEETQYF. The DNA for the CDR3 is TGTGCCACCAGTGATCGTCAAGGGGGCGAGGAGACCCAGTACTTC. This chain links TRBV24-1 with TRBJ2-5; TRBD1 matches at 7 bases. V gave up 3 bases and J gave up 5 bases; unmatched junction bases: 8. Germline-derived CDR1 and CDR2 are KGHDR and SFDVKD. The length of the CDR3 is 15 residues.

The chain is built from TRBV27 and TRBJ1-1; no clear D. The CDR3 runs 15 residues. The germline V gene has CDR1 MNHEY and CDR2 SMNVEV (reference sequence). The germline V and J ends were trimmed by 1 base and 6 bases, with 15 bases remaining between them. The CDR3 nucleotides are TGTGCCAGCAGTTTATTTTGGGCAGCGGAGCCTGAAGCTTTCTTT. It translates to CASSLFWAAEPEAFF.

Many counts were recorded for this clone. DNA of the CDR3: TGTGCCAGTAGTATTGCCCTAGGCACTGAAGCTTTCTTT. Its translation: CASSIALGTEAFF. V usage is TRBV19 and J usage is TRBJ1-1, with D unclear. Germline V lookup: CDR1 LNHDA, CDR2 SQIVND (reference sequence). V gave up 3 bases and J gave up 4 bases, with 9 bases separating them. This CDR3 contains 13 residues. The whole variable domain, remainder taken from reference TRBV19 and TRBJ1-1, is DGGITQSPKYLFRKEGQNVTLSCEQNLNHDAMYWYRQDPGQGLRLIYYSQIVNDFQKGDIAEGYSVSREKKESFPLTVTSAQKNPTAFYLCASSIALGTEAFFGQGTRLTVV.

This clone occurred many times. The gene calls are TRBV5-1 and TRBJ2-7, with 10 bases aligning to TRBD1. This CDR3 is 15 amino acids long. After removal of 2 bases from V and 2 bases from J, the junction contained 4 bases not matched to a gene. Germline V CDR1 and CDR2: SGHRS, YFSETQ. CDR3 DNA sequence: TGCGCCAGCAGCTTAGGACAGGGGGTTACCTACGAGCAGTACTTC. Amino acid sequence: CASSLGQGVTYEQYF. Drawing the rest from reference TRBV5-1 and TRBJ2-7, the complete variable domain is KAGVTQTPRYLIKTRGQQVTLSCSPISGHRSVSWYQQTPGQGLQFLFEYFSETQRNKGNFPGRFSGRQFSNSRSEMNVSTLELGDSALYLCASSLGQGVTYEQYFGPGTRLTVT.

This clone qualifies as medium-sized (0.01 to 0.1%). V gene TRBV7-2 combines with J gene TRBJ2-1, with D possibly matching TRBD2 (6 bases). The CDR3 is made up of 15 amino acids. Looked up from germline, CDR1 is SGHTA and CDR2 is FQGNSA. Between the trimmed V and J ends, which lost 5 bases and 2 bases, there was a span of 13 bases. The chain's CDR3 is CASSASEGAYNEQFF. The CDR3 DNA reads as TGTGCCAGCAGCGCCTCGGAGGGTGCCTACAATGAGCAGTTCTTC.

This clone was picked up many times. The chain carries TRBV9 and TRBJ2-7, with D perhaps given as TRBD1 or TRBD2 (5 bases each). Germline CDR1 SGDLS, CDR2 YYNGEE. This CDR3 contains 15 residues. V was clipped by 0 bases and J by 3 bases, with 13 bases between them. The CDR3 here is CASSVGWGSLYEQYF. In DNA form, the CDR3 reads TGTGCCAGCAGCGTAGGGTGGGGGAGCCTCTACGAGCAGTACTTC.

The chain combines TRBV12-3 or TRBV12-4 with TRBJ2-5, with D perhaps matching TRBD2 (6 bases). This CDR3 is built from 16 residues. V dropped 6 bases and J dropped 7 bases, with 24 bases sitting between them. DNA for the CDR3: TGTGCCAGCAGACCAGATATAGCGGTCAGGCCTGGGACCCAGTACTTC. It is translated as CASRPDIAVRPGTQYF.

This clone has ten or more counts. The rearrangement joins TRBV20-1 to TRBJ2-2, with 7 bases identical to TRBD1. CDR1 and CDR2 (germline): DFQATT, SNEGSKA (reference sequence). The trim removed 6 bases at V and 7 bases at J, leaving 5 bases unmatched. The CDR3 spans 12 residues. In DNA, the CDR3 is TGCAGTGCCATCAGGGGGAGCGGGGAGCTGTTTTTT. This encodes CSAIRGSGELFF.

The CDR3 reads CASSLWSTEAFF. In nucleotides, the CDR3 is TGTGCCAGCAGCTTATGGTCCACTGAAGCTTTCTTT. The genes are TRBV7-2 and TRBJ1-1; D not certain. The CDR3 has 12 amino acids. Trimming took 2 bases from V and 4 from J, leaving 5 bases between them. CDR1 is SGHTA, CDR2 FQGNSA, per germline.

At least ten counts were recorded for this clone. The rearrangement joins TRBV12-3 or TRBV12-4 to TRBJ2-3; tentative D call: TRBD2 (5 bases). Between the trimmed V and J ends, which lost 0 bases and 0 bases, there was a span of 7 bases. The CDR3 contains 15 residues. The CDR3: CASSLATGSTDTQYF. The DNA of the CDR3 is TGTGCCAGCAGTTTAGCGACGGGAAGCACAGATACGCAGTATTTT.

This clone was found a few times. V usage is TRBV2 and J usage is TRBJ2-2; tentative D call: TRBD2 (6 bases). V was shortened by 7 bases and J by 4 bases, with 13 bases between the two germline ends. Germline lookup yields CDR1 SNHLY and CDR2 FYNNEI. The CDR3 has 14 amino acids. CDR3 sequence: CASKPGLTTGELFF. In DNA form, the CDR3 reads TGTGCCAGCAAACCGGGACTTACCACCGGGGAGCTGTTTTTT.

This clone showed up many times. The CDR3 coding sequence is TGCGCCAGCAAGAGGGACAGGTTTGACACTGAAGCTTTCTTT. Translating gives CASKRDRFDTEAFF. The chain joins TRBV10-1 to TRBJ1-1; 8 nucleotides line up with TRBD1. Germline CDR1 reads WNHNN; CDR2 reads SYGVQD (reference sequence). Trimming removed 7 bases from V and 3 bases from J; junction bases left unmatched: 7. This CDR3 has 14 amino acids.

This clone was seen at least ten times. This chain joins TRBV5-5 and TRBJ2-7; unclear D gene. The CDR3 contains 11 residues. Germline values: CDR1 SGHKS, CDR2 YYEKEE (reference sequence). The V end lost 3 bases, the J end lost 6 bases, and 7 bases lay between the germline ends. The CDR3 DNA sequence: TGTGCCAGCAGCTCCTCCGGCGAGCAGTACTTC. Residues: CASSSSGEQYF.

In its sample, this clone is medium-sized. The rearrangement links TRBV12-3 or TRBV12-4 to TRBJ2-3; 9 nucleotides agree with TRBD1. CDR3 size: 17 residues. V lost 6 bases, J lost 4 bases, and 14 bases stayed unmatched. The chain's CDR3 is CASRPYGQGPLPDTQYF. The DNA for the CDR3 is TGTGCCAGCAGGCCATACGGACAGGGGCCGCTCCCAGATACGCAGTATTTT.

The chain is built from TRBV10-3 and TRBJ1-3; D is ambiguous. The CDR3 spans 16 residues. Germline V lookup: CDR1 ENHRY, CDR2 SYGVKD. Trimming took 11 bases from V and 0 from J, leaving 20 bases between them. The CDR3 DNA reads TGTGCCTCCCTTGCGGCCGGAATCCTCTCTGGAAACACCATATATTTT. Translating it yields CASLAAGILSGNTIYF.

At least ten counts were recorded for this clone. Other DNA sequences from this sample encode an identical CDR3 as well. The chain recombines TRBV10-1 with TRBJ2-3; D is unclear. The V and J ends lost 2 bases and 6 bases respectively, with 9 bases between them. The CDR3 spans 13 residues. Per the germline V gene, CDR1 is WNHNN and CDR2 is SYGVQD (reference sequence). The CDR3 reads CASSEGYPDTQYF. The DNA of the CDR3 is TGCGCCAGCAGTGAGGGGTATCCCGATACGCAGTATTTT.

The V call is TRBV6-2 or TRBV6-3, the J call TRBJ2-4; the D call may be TRBD1 or TRBD2 (5 bases each). From germline, CDR1 is MNHEY and CDR2 SVGEGT. V lost 2 bases and J 0 bases, leaving 17 bases between the germline ends. The CDR3 sequence is 18 residues long. The CDR3 loop reads CASSYATRDPEAKNIQYF. The CDR3 DNA is TGTGCCAGCAGTTACGCAACCCGGGACCCCGAAGCCAAAAACATTCAGTACTTC.